The 8 T cell receptor beta chains listed next were all sequenced from one sample in a study of spatial heterogeneity in lung cancer. Study-wide points: Mutation tallies in tumors tracked expanded intratumoral alpha and beta TCR counts.

Their cognate antigens are unknown. Time point specified: sample taken at primary tumor resection. In TCRdb, the 5' RACE reads were re-called with MiXCR into one record per CDR3 protein. The sample lists around 6,000 distinct CDR3 sequences, 1% to 1.5% occurring once. Specimen: lung tumor tissue, collected at surgery. These receptors came from a male donor with early-stage non-small cell lung cancer.

This clonotype is labeled as medium-sized. V and J are TRBV18 and TRBJ1-1; D unclear. Germline V lookup: CDR1 KGHSH, CDR2 LQKENI. There are 12 residues in the CDR3. Between the trimmed V and J ends, which lost 2 bases and 1 base, there was a span of 2 bases. The CDR3, as DNA: TGTGCCAGCTCACCAGGGAACACTGAAGCTTTCTTT. It specifies CASSPGNTEAFF.

Within the sample, this clonotype is medium-sized (0.01 to 0.1%). The V and J genes are TRBV21-1 and TRBJ2-3; the DNA was not compared with TRBD1, the D call given in the table. TRBV21-1 is a pseudogene. The CDR3 is 15 residues long. This CDR3 reads CALIAPWRDTDTQYF. In DNA, the CDR3 is TGTGCCCTTATCGCCCCCTGGCGGGACACCGATACGCAGTATTTT.

This clonotype was counted at least ten times. CDR3 sequence (DNA): TGCAGCGTCCCGTCGGACGAGCAGTACTTC. Protein sequence: CSVPSDEQYF. The chain has TRBV29-1 and TRBJ2-7; unclear D gene. This CDR3 region has 10 residues. In germline, CDR1 is SQVTM, CDR2 ANQGSEA. V gave up 6 bases and J gave up 5 bases, with 8 bases separating them.

This clonotype came up many times. The chain recombines TRBV13 with TRBJ1-6; D is possibly TRBD1 (6 bases). Germline V gene sequence: CDR1 PRHDT, CDR2 FYEKMQ (reference sequence). The CDR3 loop spans 14 amino acids. V lost 6 bases, J lost 10 bases, and 16 bases lay in between. DNA for the CDR3: TGTGCCAGCAGAGAGGGGGTTGAAGGATCACCCCTCCACTTT. The encoded protein is CASREGVEGSPLHF.

This clonotype appeared many times. The rearrangement uses TRBV11-3 and TRBJ1-1; TRBD1 aligns across 7 bases. Germline loops: CDR1 SGHNT, CDR2 YENEEA. V lost 4 bases to trimming and J lost 5 bases; unmatched junction nucleotides: 4. This CDR3 contains 13 residues. CDR3 nucleotide sequence: TGTGCCAGCAGCTCTACACAGGGGACTGAAGCTTTCTTT. Its protein product is CASSSTQGTEAFF.

The chain has TRBV4-2 and TRBJ2-1, with 8 bases lining up with TRBD1. The junction had 13 bases not matched to a gene; V was cut back by 0 bases and J by 6 bases. The CDR3 covers 18 residues. Per germline, CDR1 LGHNA and CDR2 YNFKEQ. The CDR3 protein is CASSQDVLNRGSGNEQFF. CDR3 in DNA: TGTGCCAGCAGCCAAGATGTACTCAACAGGGGGTCGGGCAATGAGCAGTTCTTC.

This clonotype is judged medium-sized. V and J are TRBV6-5 and TRBJ1-2; no reliable D call. Trimming stripped 4 bases from V and 2 bases from J, with 8 bases between. The CDR3 consists of 13 residues. CDR1 MNHEY and CDR2 SVGAGI come from the germline V gene. For the CDR3, the DNA is TGTGCCAGCAGTTTTGACCGAAACTATGGCTACACCTTC. Protein: CASSFDRNYGYTF.

This clonotype was seen ten or more times. The chain carries TRBV20-1 and TRBJ1-1; a weak D match, TRBD1 (6 bases). V lost 2 bases, J lost 5 bases, and 15 bases lay in between. CDR3 length: 14 residues. From germline, CDR1 is DFQATT and CDR2 SNEGSKA (reference sequence). CDR3 protein: CSARPPGARTEAFF. For the CDR3, the DNA is TGCAGTGCTAGACCTCCGGGGGCAAGGACTGAAGCTTTCTTT.